This TCR beta chain was sequenced during a study of T cell responses to AZD1222 COVID-19 vaccine. TCRdb keeps only in-frame clones here, not all; method: immunoSEQ multiplex PCR. Here the sample spans about 83,000 clones, approximately 88% being singletons. Germline CDR1 and CDR2: ENHRY and SYGVKD. The germline V and J ends were trimmed by 1 base and 3 bases, with 10 bases remaining between them. This CDR3 comprises 14 residues. The receptor was derived from an adult in good health. The input for sequencing was peripheral blood, taken on day 0 of MenACWY control vaccination. The chain recombines TRBV10-3 with TRBJ2-7; D gene uncertain. For the CDR3, the DNA is TGTGCCATCAGTGAGTGGTCCATCTACTACGAGCAGTACTTC. Translation gives CAISEWSIYYEQYF.